A single sample is the source of the 26 T cell receptor beta chains below, sequenced in a study of cytomegalovirus exposure and HLA in healthy donors. The PCR was carried out with 60 Vbeta primers and 13 Jbeta primers. Repertoires were generated with immunoSEQ multiplex PCR, while TCRdb's copy carries only in-frame clones and drops some. The sample lists approximately 120,000 clones, less than 85% occurring once. Sequencing was carried out using PBMCs. The receptor set was obtained from a female donor in good health and CMV-seronegative.

This chain uses TRBV25-1 with TRBJ2-7; TRBD2 agrees at 9 bases. Unmatched junction bases numbered 9, after V lost 6 bases and J lost 6 bases. The CDR3 runs 14 residues. Germline CDR1 is MGHDK and CDR2 is SYGVNS. Written as DNA, the CDR3 is TGTGCCAGCAGACGTAGCGGGAGCTTTGCCGAGCAGTACTTC. It translates to CASRRSGSFAEQYF.

V is TRBV5-1 and J is TRBJ2-7; D possibly corresponds to TRBD1 (6 bases). The CDR3 contains 14 residues. From germline, CDR1 is SGHRS and CDR2 YFSETQ. Trimming stripped 0 bases from V and 4 bases from J, with 11 bases between. This CDR3 is CASSLVSGAYEQYF. CDR3 bases: TGCGCCAGCAGCTTGGTATCAGGGGCGTACGAGCAGTACTTC.

This clone came up once. V and J are TRBV11-2 and TRBJ2-7; 8 bases fit TRBD2. CDR3 length: 18 residues. Germline CDR1 and CDR2: SGHAT and FQNNGV. V was pared by 2 bases and J by 3 bases, with 15 bases of the junction left unmatched. CDR3 nucleotides: TGTGCCAGCAGCTTAACGACCTCGATACTAGCGGCCAACTACGAGCAGTACTTC. It is translated as CASSLTTSILAANYEQYF. The whole variable domain, filled in from reference TRBV11-2 and TRBJ2-7, reads EAGVAQSPRYKIIEKRQSVAFWCNPISGHATLYWYQQILGQGPKLLIQFQNNGVVDDSQLPKDRFSAERLKGVDSTLKIQPAKLEDSAVYLCASSLTTSILAANYEQYFGPGTRLTVT.

V and J are TRBV6-5 and TRBJ1-5; no clear D. Germline loops: CDR1 MNHEY, CDR2 SVGAGI. CDR3 size: 15 residues. V lost 2 bases, J lost 3 bases, and 11 bases lay in between. The CDR3 bases are TGTGCCAGCAGTTACACCGGGGATACCAATCAGCCCCAGCATTTT. Translating it yields CASSYTGDTNQPQHF.

CDR3 region: CASSLDGQTPAQYF. The CDR3 DNA is TGCGCCAGCAGCTTGGACGGACAGACACCAGCGCAGTACTTC. V usage is TRBV5-1 and J usage is TRBJ2-7; the D gene is possibly TRBD1 (6 bases). The V gene's germline CDR1 is SGHRS and CDR2 YFSETQ. Trimming removed 0 bases from V and 9 bases from J, with 16 bases in between. The CDR3 loop spans 14 amino acids.

The CDR3, as DNA: TGTGCCAGCAGAAGGATAGGGGTAGATTACAATGAGCAGTTCTTC. Encoded protein: CASRRIGVDYNEQFF. This chain connects TRBV2 to TRBJ2-1, with D possibly matching TRBD1 (5 bases). The germline CDR1 and CDR2 sequences are SNHLY and FYNNEI. The CDR3 is 15 residues long. V dropped 6 bases and J dropped 4 bases, with 16 bases sitting between them.

This clone was observed a few times. The chain links TRBV7-2 to TRBJ1-5, with 7 bases lining up with TRBD1. Trimming at V came to 5 bases and at J to 4 bases, leaving 8 bases not matched to a gene. Germline V lookup: CDR1 SGHTA, CDR2 FQGNSA. The CDR3 extends over 15 amino acids. The CDR3, as DNA: TGTGCCAGCAGCCCTGGGGGACAGAGAAATCAGCCCCAGCATTTT. This encodes CASSPGGQRNQPQHF. Full variable domain (outside the CDR3, taken from reference TRBV7-2 and TRBJ1-5): GAGVSQSPSNKVTEKGKDVELRCDPISGHTALYWYRQSLGQGLEFLIYFQGNSAPDKSGLPSDRFSAERTGGSVSTLTIQRTQQEDSAVYLCASSPGGQRNQPQHFGDGTRLSIL.

CDR3 sequence reads: CASSLGFGTGYGYTF. The CDR3 DNA sequence: TGTGCCAGCAGCTTAGGTTTCGGGACAGGGTATGGCTACACCTTC. This chain connects TRBV11-2 to TRBJ1-2, with 9 positions matching TRBD1. Germline values: CDR1 SGHAT, CDR2 FQNNGV. The V and J ends lost 1 base and 5 bases, in that order; junction bases with no gene match: 5. The CDR3 covers 15 residues.

The genes are TRBV7-9 and TRBJ1-5; D is unresolved. The germline gives CDR1 SEHNR, CDR2 FQNEAQ (reference sequence). The V gene lost 2 bases and the J gene lost 7 bases, with 12 bases spanning the gap. This CDR3 region has 14 residues. The CDR3 is CASSLSGSEQPQHF. For the CDR3, the DNA is TGTGCCAGCAGCTTAAGTGGGTCGGAGCAGCCCCAGCATTTT.

This clone occurred once. This chain links TRBV7-7 with TRBJ2-1, with 9 bases fitting TRBD2. The CDR3 is 15 amino acids. Per germline, CDR1 SSHAT and CDR2 FNYEAQ (reference sequence). The junction had 10 bases not matched to a gene; V was cut back by 5 bases and J by 8 bases. The CDR3 region has the DNA TGTGCCAGCAGCGTCGCGGGAGGGCCAGGGGATGAGCAGTTCTTC. Its protein product is CASSVAGGPGDEQFF. Filled out from reference TRBV7-7 and TRBJ2-1, the complete variable domain reads GAGVSQSPRYKVTKRGQDVTLRCDPISSHATLYWYQQALGQGPEFLTYFNYEAQPDKSGLPSDRFSAERPEGSISTLTIQRTEQRDSAMYRCASSVAGGPGDEQFFGPGTRLTVL.

This chain uses TRBV28 with TRBJ1-5; D might be TRBD1 (6 bases). The V and J ends lost 7 bases and 0 bases respectively, with 19 bases between them. This CDR3 spans 17 amino acids. The germline V gene encodes CDR1 MDHEN and CDR2 SYDVKM. CDR3 in DNA: TGTGCCAGCAAGGTAGGGGGATTATTCGATAGCAATCAGCCCCAGCATTTT. It codes for CASKVGGLFDSNQPQHF.

V is TRBV2 and J is TRBJ2-7; 7 bases line up with TRBD1. Germline assignment: CDR1 SNHLY and CDR2 FYNNEI. Trimming took 4 bases from V and 4 from J; bases not matched to a gene: 7. The CDR3 loop spans 14 amino acids. CDR3 bases: TGTGCCAGCAGTGGACAGGCCAGGGGGTACGAGCAGTACTTC. It codes for CASSGQARGYEQYF.

This clone was observed a single time. The V call is TRBV4-1, the J call TRBJ2-5; D remains unclear. This CDR3 has 14 residues. Germline CDR1 is MGHRA and CDR2 is YSYEKL. V lost 3 bases, J lost 1 base, and 9 bases lay in between. CDR3 region: CASSQAVLQETQYF. Written as DNA, the CDR3 is TGCGCCAGCAGCCAGGCAGTCCTCCAAGAGACCCAGTACTTC.

This clone was picked up one time. This chain's CDR3 is CASSPKRGHTEAFF. The CDR3 nucleotides are TGTGCCAGTAGTCCCAAGAGGGGGCACACTGAAGCTTTCTTT. The chain links TRBV19 to TRBJ1-1; 7 bases are shared with TRBD1. CDR3 length equals 14 residues. The junction had 6 bases not matched to a gene; V was cut back by 5 bases and J by 3 bases. Germline loops: CDR1 LNHDA, CDR2 SQIVND (reference sequence).

The rearrangement links TRBV28 to TRBJ2-2, with TRBD2 identical over 10 bases. Unmatched junction bases numbered 3, after V lost 9 bases and J lost 2 bases. The CDR3 is made up of 14 amino acids. Germline CDR1 and CDR2: MDHEN and SYDVKM. CDR3 region: CASRTSGNTGELFF. The CDR3 bases are TGTGCCAGTCGGACTAGCGGCAACACCGGGGAGCTGTTTTTT.

V gene TRBV19 combines with J gene TRBJ2-3, with 9 bases fitting TRBD1. Germline V gives CDR1 LNHDA, CDR2 SQIVND (reference sequence). The CDR3 has 16 amino acids. V lost 7 bases to trimming and J lost 0 bases; unmatched junction nucleotides: 8. The CDR3 here is CASIRGQGRSTDTQYF. Here the CDR3 DNA reads TGTGCCAGTATTAGAGGACAGGGGCGAAGCACAGATACGCAGTATTTT.

V and J are TRBV19 and TRBJ1-5; tentatively, D is TRBD1 (6 bases). There are 15 residues in the CDR3. V was clipped by 6 bases and J by 1 base, with 13 bases between them. The germline V gene encodes CDR1 LNHDA and CDR2 SQIVND (reference sequence). The CDR3 nucleotides are TGTGCCAGTAGGTTGGAGGGGGGGAGCAATCAGCCCCAGCATTTT. The encoded protein is CASRLEGGSNQPQHF.

The genes are TRBV19 and TRBJ1-3; D is possibly TRBD1 (6 bases). This CDR3 comprises 17 residues. The V gene lost 3 bases and the J gene lost 0 bases, with 15 bases spanning the gap. The V gene's germline CDR1 is LNHDA and CDR2 SQIVND (reference sequence). The CDR3 region has the DNA TGTGCCAGTAGTATCAGACAGGCCGCGAGCTCTGGAAACACCATATATTTT. It is translated as CASSIRQAASSGNTIYF.

The gene calls are TRBV27 and TRBJ2-7; D unclear. V lost 4 bases to trimming and J lost 3 bases, with 4 bases between them. Looked up from germline, CDR1 is MNHEY and CDR2 is SMNVEV (reference sequence). The CDR3 runs 11 residues. The CDR3 sequence is CASSSHYEQYF. The CDR3 nucleotides read TGTGCCAGCAGTTCCCACTACGAGCAGTACTTC.

The chain combines TRBV19 with TRBJ2-1; TRBD1 aligns across 11 bases. The V gene end was trimmed by 4 bases and the J gene end by 6 bases; junction bases not matched to a gene: 5. The V gene's germline CDR1 is LNHDA and CDR2 SQIVND (reference sequence). The CDR3 runs 15 residues. The DNA for the CDR3 is TGTGCCAGTAGTAGACTAGGGACAGGGGGCAATGAGCAGTTCTTC. It specifies CASSRLGTGGNEQFF. Based on the CDR3 plus reference TRBV19 and TRBJ2-1, the full variable domain is DGGITQSPKYLFRKEGQNVTLSCEQNLNHDAMYWYRQDPGQGLRLIYYSQIVNDFQKGDIAEGYSVSREKKESFPLTVTSAQKNPTAFYLCASSRLGTGGNEQFFGPGTRLTVL.

The rearrangement links TRBV5-1 to TRBJ2-5, with 10 bases that match TRBD1. Germline loops: CDR1 SGHRS, CDR2 YFSETQ. The CDR3 consists of 14 residues. The V and J ends lost 2 bases and 3 bases, in that order; junction bases with no gene match: 1. The CDR3 bases are TGCGCCAGCAGCTTAGGGACAGGGGAAGAGACCCAGTACTTC. Translation gives CASSLGTGEETQYF.

J is TRBJ2-3 and V is TRBV2; TRBD2 agrees at 7 bases. Germline CDR1 reads SNHLY; CDR2 reads FYNNEI. With V trimmed by 6 bases and J by 0 bases, 6 bases remained unmatched. The CDR3 spans 15 residues. As DNA, the CDR3 is TGTGCCAGCAGCGCACTAGCGCAGAGCACAGATACGCAGTATTTT. The encoded protein is CASSALAQSTDTQYF.

The genes are TRBV5-4 and TRBJ1-3, with 10 positions matching TRBD1. This CDR3 is 17 amino acids long. V lost 1 base and J lost 0; bases outside the gene matches: 4. In germline, CDR1 is SGHNT, CDR2 YYREEE (reference sequence). The CDR3 DNA follows: TGTGCCAGCAGCTTGCGGACAGGGGGTCTCTCTGGAAACACCATATATTTT. Protein: CASSLRTGGLSGNTIYF.

The rearrangement links TRBV10-3 to TRBJ2-3; TRBD1 matches 7 bases. V lost 9 bases, J lost 2 bases, and 5 bases stayed unmatched. The CDR3 runs to 13 residues. Germline CDR1 ENHRY, CDR2 SYGVKD. The CDR3 DNA sequence: TGTGCCATAGGACAGGACGCCACAGATACGCAGTATTTT. It encodes CAIGQDATDTQYF.

The chain couples TRBV4-1 to TRBJ2-7; 8 bases map to TRBD2. V dropped 2 bases and J dropped 0; count of bases not matched to a gene: 9. Germline V gene lookup returns CDR1 MGHRA and CDR2 YSYEKL. The CDR3 is 17 amino acids. The CDR3 nucleotides are TGCGCCAGCAGCCAAATATCTAGCGGGCCCAGCTCCTACGAGCAGTACTTC. Its translation is CASSQISSGPSSYEQYF.

The chain joins TRBV5-1 to TRBJ2-4, with 7 bases aligning to TRBD2. Trimming took 0 bases from V and 4 from J; bases not matched to a gene: 7. This CDR3 is 16 amino acids long. Germline V gene lookup returns CDR1 SGHRS and CDR2 YFSETQ. The CDR3 sequence: CASSLVAGDPKNIQYF. Here the CDR3 DNA reads TGCGCCAGCAGCTTGGTTGCGGGGGATCCGAAAAACATTCAGTACTTC.